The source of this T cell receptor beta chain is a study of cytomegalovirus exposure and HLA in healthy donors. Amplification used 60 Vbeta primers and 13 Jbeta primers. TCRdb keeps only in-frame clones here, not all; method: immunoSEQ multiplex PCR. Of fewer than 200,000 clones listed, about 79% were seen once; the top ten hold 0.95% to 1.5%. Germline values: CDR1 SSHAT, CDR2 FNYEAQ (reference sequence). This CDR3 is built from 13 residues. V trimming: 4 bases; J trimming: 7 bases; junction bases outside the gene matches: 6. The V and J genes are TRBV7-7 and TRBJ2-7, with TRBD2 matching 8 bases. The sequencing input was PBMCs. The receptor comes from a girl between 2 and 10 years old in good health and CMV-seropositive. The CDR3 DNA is TGTGCCAGCAGCTCTACGCTAGCGGGTGAGCAGTACTTC. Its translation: CASSSTLAGEQYF.